The rows below give T cell receptor beta chains drawn from one sample of a study of blood T cell repertoires in COVID-19. This table comes from immunoSEQ multiplex PCR, and its TCRdb copy is limited to in-frame clones, with some not included. The sample carries approximately 80,000 clones, under 90% recorded once. Sequenced sample: peripheral blood. The receptors were gathered from a man of 80 years or more with acute or convalescent COVID-19. Both conserved end residues are trimmed from each CDR3. The order of the fields is V gene, CDR3 protein.

TRBV4-2	ASSQGTSGSSYEQY
TRBV27	ASTSLAGLNTGELF
TRBV10-3	AISDSGRDRNEQF
TRBV5-1	ASSLVRGLNYGYT
TRBV20-1	SARAPNT
TRBV7-3	ASSLTWTRMNEQF
TRBV13	ASSRTSRNYEQY
TRBV3-1/TRBV3-2	ASSHDNSIDSPLH
TRBV5-1	ASSFQGAGETQY
TRBV6-5	ASSPRGATEAF
TRBV6-2/TRBV6-3	ASSAGGYGYT
TRBV5-1	ASSDHRDSLGEAF
TRBV28	ASSPGQAGELF
TRBV4-1	ASSPAGGGGQETQY
TRBV7-2	ASSLVGQTNTEAF
TRBV19	ASSALAGVDTQY
TRBV13	ASSLEENGGMNTEAF
TRBV5-1	ASSWTGKETQY
TRBV7-3	ASSIGTAYNEQF